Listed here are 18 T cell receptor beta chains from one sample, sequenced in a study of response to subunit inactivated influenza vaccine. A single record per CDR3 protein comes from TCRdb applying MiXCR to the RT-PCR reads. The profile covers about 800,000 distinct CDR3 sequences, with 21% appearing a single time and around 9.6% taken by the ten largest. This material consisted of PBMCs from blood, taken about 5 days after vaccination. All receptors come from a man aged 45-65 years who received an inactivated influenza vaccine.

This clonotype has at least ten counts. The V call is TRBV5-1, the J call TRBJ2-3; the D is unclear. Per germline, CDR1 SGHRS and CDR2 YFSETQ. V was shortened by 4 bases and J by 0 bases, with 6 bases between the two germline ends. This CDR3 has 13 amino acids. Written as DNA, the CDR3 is TGCGCCAGCAGCAGAATAAGCACAGATACGCAGTATTTT. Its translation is CASSRISTDTQYF.

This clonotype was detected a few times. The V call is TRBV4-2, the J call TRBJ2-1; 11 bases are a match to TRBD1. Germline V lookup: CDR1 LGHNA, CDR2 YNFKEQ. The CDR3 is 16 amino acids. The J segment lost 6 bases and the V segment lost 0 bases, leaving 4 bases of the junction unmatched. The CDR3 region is CASSQDTDRGLNEQFF. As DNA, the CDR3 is TGTGCCAGCAGCCAAGATACGGACAGGGGGCTCAATGAGCAGTTCTTC.

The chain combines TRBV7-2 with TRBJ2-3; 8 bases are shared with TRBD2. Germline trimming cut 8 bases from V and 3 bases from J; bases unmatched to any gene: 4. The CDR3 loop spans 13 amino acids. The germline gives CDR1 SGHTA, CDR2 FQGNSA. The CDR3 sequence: CASGTRMTDTQYF. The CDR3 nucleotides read TGTGCCAGCGGGACTAGGATGACAGATACGCAGTATTTT.

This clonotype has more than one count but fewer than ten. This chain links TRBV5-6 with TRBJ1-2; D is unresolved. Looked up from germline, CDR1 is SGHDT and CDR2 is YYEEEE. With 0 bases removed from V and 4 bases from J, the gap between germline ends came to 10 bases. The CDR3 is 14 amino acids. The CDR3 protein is CASSLGLGSYGYTF. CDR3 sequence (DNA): TGTGCCAGCAGCTTGGGTCTGGGTAGCTATGGCTACACCTTC.

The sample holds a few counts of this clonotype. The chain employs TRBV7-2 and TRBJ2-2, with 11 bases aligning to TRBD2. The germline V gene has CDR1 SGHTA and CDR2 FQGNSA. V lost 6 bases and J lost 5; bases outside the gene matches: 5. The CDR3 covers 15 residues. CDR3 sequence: CASRPASGGTGELFF. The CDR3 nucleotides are TGTGCCAGCAGACCAGCTAGCGGGGGGACCGGGGAGCTGTTTTTT.

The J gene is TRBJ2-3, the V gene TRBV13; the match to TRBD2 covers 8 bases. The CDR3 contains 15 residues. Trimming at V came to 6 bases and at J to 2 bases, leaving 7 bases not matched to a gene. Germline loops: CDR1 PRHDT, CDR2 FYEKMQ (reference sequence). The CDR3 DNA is TGTGCCAGCAGACGACTAGCGAGTTTCACAGATACGCAGTATTTT. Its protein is CASRRLASFTDTQYF. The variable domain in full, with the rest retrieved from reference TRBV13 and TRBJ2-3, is AAGVIQSPRHLIKEKRETATLKCYPIPRHDTVYWYQQGPGQDPQFLISFYEKMQSDKGSIPDRFSAQQFSDYHSELNMSSLELGDSALYFCASRRLASFTDTQYFGPGTRLTVL.

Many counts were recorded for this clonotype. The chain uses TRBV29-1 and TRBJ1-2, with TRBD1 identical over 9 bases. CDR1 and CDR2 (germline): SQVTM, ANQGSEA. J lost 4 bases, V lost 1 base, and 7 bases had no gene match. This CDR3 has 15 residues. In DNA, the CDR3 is TGCAGCGTTGAAGTTGGCACAGGGGGCTTCTATGGCTACACCTTC. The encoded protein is CSVEVGTGGFYGYTF.

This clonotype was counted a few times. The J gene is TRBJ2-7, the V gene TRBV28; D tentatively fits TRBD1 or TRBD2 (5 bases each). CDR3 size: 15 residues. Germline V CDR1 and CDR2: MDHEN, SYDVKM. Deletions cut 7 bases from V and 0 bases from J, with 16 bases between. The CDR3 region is CASMAWDARSYEQYF. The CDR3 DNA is TGTGCCAGCATGGCGTGGGACGCACGCTCCTACGAGCAGTACTTC.

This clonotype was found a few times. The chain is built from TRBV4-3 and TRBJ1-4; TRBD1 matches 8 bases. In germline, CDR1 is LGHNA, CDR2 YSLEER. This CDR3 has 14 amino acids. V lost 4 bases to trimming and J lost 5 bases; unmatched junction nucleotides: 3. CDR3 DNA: TGCGCCAGCAGCCCGACAGGGGAGAATGAAAAACTGTTTTTT. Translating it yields CASSPTGENEKLFF.

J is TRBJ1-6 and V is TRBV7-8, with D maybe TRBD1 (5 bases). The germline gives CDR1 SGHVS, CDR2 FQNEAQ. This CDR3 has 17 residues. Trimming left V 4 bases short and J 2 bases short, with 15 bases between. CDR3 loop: CASSWGEEGAYNSPLHF. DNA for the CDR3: TGTGCCAGCAGCTGGGGGGAGGAGGGTGCCTATAATTCACCCCTCCACTTT. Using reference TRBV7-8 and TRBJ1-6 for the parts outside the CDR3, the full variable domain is GAGVSQSPRYKVAKRGQDVALRCDPISGHVSLFWYQQALGQGPEFLTYFQNEAQLDKSGLPSDRFFAERPEGSVSTLKIQRTQQEDSAVYLCASSWGEEGAYNSPLHFGNGTRLTVT.

The CDR3 nucleotides are TGCGCCAGCAGTGAGTTAAACGGGATTAGCACAGATACGCAGTATTTT. Protein product: CASSELNGISTDTQYF. The chain combines TRBV10-1 with TRBJ2-3, with TRBD2 as a possible D gene (5 bases). Between the trimmed V and J ends, which lost 1 base and 0 bases, there was a span of 11 bases. CDR1 WNHNN and CDR2 SYGVQD come from the germline V gene (reference sequence). The CDR3 consists of 16 residues.

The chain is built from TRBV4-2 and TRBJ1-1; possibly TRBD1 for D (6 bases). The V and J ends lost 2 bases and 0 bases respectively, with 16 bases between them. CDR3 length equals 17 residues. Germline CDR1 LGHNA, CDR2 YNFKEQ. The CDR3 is CASSQNRLDSMNTEAFF. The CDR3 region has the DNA TGTGCCAGCAGCCAAAACCGGCTGGACAGCATGAACACTGAAGCTTTCTTT.

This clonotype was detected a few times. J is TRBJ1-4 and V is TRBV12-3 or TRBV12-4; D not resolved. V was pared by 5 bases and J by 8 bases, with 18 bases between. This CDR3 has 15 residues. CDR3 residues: CASSTRPVPGEKLFF. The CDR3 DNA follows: TGTGCCAGCAGTACCCGACCGGTCCCGGGGGAAAAACTGTTTTTT.

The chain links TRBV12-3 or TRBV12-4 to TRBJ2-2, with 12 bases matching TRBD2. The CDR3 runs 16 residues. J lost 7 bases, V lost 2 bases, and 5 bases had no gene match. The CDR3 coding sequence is TGTGCCAGCAGTTTACCTAGCGGGAGGGATATCGGGGAGCTGTTTTTT. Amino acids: CASSLPSGRDIGELFF.

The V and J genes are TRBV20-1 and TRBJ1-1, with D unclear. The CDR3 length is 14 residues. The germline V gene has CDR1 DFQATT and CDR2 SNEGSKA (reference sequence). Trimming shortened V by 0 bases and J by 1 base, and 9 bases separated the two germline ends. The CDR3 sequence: CSARDWRGNTEAFF. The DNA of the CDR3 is TGCAGTGCTAGAGATTGGCGGGGGAACACTGAAGCTTTCTTT.

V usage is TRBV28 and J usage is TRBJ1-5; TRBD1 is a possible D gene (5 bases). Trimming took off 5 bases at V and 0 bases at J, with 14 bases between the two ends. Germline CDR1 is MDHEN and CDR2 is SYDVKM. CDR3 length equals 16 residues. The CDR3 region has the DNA TGTGCCAGCAGTCCCCCGGGGCAACATAGCAATCAGCCCCAGCATTTT. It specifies CASSPPGQHSNQPQHF.

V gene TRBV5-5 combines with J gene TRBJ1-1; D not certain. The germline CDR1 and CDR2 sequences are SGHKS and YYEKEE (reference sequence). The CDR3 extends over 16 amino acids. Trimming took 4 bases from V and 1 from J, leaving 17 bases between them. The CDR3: CASSAIEHLANTEAFF. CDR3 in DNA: TGTGCCAGCAGCGCAATAGAGCACCTAGCGAACACTGAAGCTTTCTTT.

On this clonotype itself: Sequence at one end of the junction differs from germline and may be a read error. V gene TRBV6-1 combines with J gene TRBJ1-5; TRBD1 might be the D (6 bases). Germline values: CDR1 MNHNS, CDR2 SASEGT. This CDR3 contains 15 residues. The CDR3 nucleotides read TGTGCCAGCAGTCCCGGGACATATAGCAATCAGCCCCAGCGTTTT. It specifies CASSPGTYSNQPQRF.